This T cell receptor (beta chain) stems from a study of blood T cell repertoires in COVID-19. The overall study: Collection of acute and convalescent COVID-19 samples took place in the United States, Italy and Spain. The cDNA or gDNA used as material had been derived from T cells, B-cell-depleted T cells, or PBMCs.

The authors' processing: Nucleated cell counts were estimated from reference gene primer amplification. Here immunoSEQ multiplex PCR was the method, and the copy in TCRdb shows in-frame clones only, minus some. Clone size and the V and J calls come from that table; the DNA yielded D and trimming. The table has some 290,000 clones, nearly 90% seen once. Germline CDR1 reads GTSNPN; CDR2 reads SVGIG (reference sequence). V lost 0 bases to trimming and J lost 8 bases, with 20 bases between them. This CDR3 is 16 amino acids long. Seattle patients were enrolled while actively infected and followed longitudinally.

This clonotype was sampled from a woman between 35 and 50 years old with COVID-19, enrolled during active disease. V gene TRBV30 combines with J gene TRBJ1-3, with D tentatively TRBD1 (6 bases). Source material: peripheral blood. This CDR3 reads CAWSVLRDIPGDTIYF. In nucleotides, the CDR3 is TGTGCCTGGAGTGTACTTCGGGACATCCCCGGAGACACCATATATTTT.